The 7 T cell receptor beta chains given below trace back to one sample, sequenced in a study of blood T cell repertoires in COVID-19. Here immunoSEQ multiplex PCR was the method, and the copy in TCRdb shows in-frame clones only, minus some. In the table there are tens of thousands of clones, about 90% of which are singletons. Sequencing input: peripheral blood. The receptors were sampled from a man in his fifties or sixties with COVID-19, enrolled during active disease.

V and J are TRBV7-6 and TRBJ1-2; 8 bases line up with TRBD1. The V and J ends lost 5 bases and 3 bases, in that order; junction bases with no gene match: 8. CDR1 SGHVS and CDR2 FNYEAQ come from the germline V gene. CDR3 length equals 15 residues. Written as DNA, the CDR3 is TGTGCCAGCAGCCCAGGACAGGGTGGGGACTATGGCTACACCTTC. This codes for CASSPGQGGDYGYTF.

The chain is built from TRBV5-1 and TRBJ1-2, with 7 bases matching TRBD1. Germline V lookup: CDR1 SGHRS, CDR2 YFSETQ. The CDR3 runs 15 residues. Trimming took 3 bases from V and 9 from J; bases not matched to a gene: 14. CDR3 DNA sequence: TGCGCCAGCAGCTCCGCGACAGGGAATAGCGCTAGCTACACCTTC. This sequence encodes CASSSATGNSASYTF.

The CDR3 nucleotides are TGTGCCATCAGGGGACAGGGAACCTACGAGCAGTACTTC. It is translated as CAIRGQGTYEQYF. The chain has TRBV10-3 and TRBJ2-7; 9 nucleotides agree with TRBD1. V was clipped by 6 bases and J by 2 bases; unmatched bases: 2. Per the germline V gene, CDR1 is ENHRY and CDR2 is SYGVKD. CDR3 length: 13 residues.

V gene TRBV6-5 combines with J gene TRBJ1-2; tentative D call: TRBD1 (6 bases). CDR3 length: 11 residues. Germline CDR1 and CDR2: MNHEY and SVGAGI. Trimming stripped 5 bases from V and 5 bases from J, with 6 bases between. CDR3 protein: CASSTGYGYTF. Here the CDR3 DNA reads TGTGCCAGCAGTACAGGGTATGGCTACACCTTC.

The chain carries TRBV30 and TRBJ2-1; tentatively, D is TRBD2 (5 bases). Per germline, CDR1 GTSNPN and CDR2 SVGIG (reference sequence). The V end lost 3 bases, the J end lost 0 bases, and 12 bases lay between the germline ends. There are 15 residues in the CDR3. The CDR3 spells CAWRRRGSSYNEQFF. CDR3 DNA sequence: TGTGCCTGGAGACGCCGAGGGAGCTCCTACAATGAGCAGTTCTTC.

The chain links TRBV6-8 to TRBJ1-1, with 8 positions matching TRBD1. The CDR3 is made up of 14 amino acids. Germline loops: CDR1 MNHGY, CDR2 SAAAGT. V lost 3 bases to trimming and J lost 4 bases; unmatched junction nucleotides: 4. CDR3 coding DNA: TGTGCCAGCAGTTATTTCGGACAGGGCACTGAAGCTTTCTTT. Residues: CASSYFGQGTEAFF.

In DNA form, the CDR3 reads TGTGCCACCAGCCCCTGGACAGGGGGGAGGAACACTGAAGCTTTCTTT. Encoded protein: CATSPWTGGRNTEAFF. This rearrangement joins TRBV15 to TRBJ1-1; TRBD1 agrees at 10 bases. The CDR3 spans 16 residues. With V trimmed by 5 bases and J by 1 base, 7 bases remained unmatched. The germline V gene encodes CDR1 LNHNV and CDR2 YYDKDF (reference sequence).